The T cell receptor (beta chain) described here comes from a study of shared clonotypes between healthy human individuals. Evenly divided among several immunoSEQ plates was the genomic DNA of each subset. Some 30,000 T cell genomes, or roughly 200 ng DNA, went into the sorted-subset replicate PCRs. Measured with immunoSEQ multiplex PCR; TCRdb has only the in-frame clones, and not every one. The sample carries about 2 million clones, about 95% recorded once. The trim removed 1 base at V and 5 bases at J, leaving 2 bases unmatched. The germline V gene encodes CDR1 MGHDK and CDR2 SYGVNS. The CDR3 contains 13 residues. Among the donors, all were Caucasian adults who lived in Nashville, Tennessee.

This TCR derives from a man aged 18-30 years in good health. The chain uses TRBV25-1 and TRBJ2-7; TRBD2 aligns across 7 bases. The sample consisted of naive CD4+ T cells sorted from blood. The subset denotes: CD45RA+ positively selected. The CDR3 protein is CASSESGGHEQYF. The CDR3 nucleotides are TGTGCCAGCAGTGAATCGGGGGGTCACGAGCAGTACTTC.